The rows below give T cell receptor beta chains drawn from one sample of a study of cytomegalovirus exposure and HLA in healthy donors. TCRdb keeps only in-frame clones here, not all; method: immunoSEQ multiplex PCR. The sample gives approximately 180,000 clones, 10% to 15% of which show up once; 7.8% is in the top ten. The material sequenced was PBMCs. The receptors derive from a man aged 50-59 years in good health and CMV-seropositive. The CDR3 runs from the conserved cysteine through the conserved F or W. The D gene is left open where the match is weak. Size values are once, few and many counts, or a class for expanded clones, and some rows have none.

>NA|TRBJ1-1|TRBV19|NA
CASSRGRLEAFF
TGTGCCAGTAGTAGGGGGAGGCTTGAAGCTTTCTTT
>few|TRBJ2-4|TRBV5-4|TRBD2
CASSFGASGGAGSKNIQYF
TGTGCCAGCAGCTTTGGGGCTAGCGGGGGGGCCGGATCCAAAAACATTCAGTACTTC
>NA|TRBJ2-1|TRBV7-9|NA
CASSLGQRKGGEQFF
TGTGCCAGCAGCTTAGGACAGCGCAAAGGGGGTGAGCAGTTCTTC
>NA|TRBJ2-2|TRBV6-1|NA
CASRLRGNTGELFF
TGTGCCAGCAGACTAAGAGGGAACACCGGGGAGCTGTTTTTT
>NA|TRBJ2-3|TRBV9|NA
CASSGGLVGTQYF
TGTGCCAGCAGCGGAGGGCTGGTGGGTACGCAGTATTTT
>few|TRBJ1-2|TRBV5-1|NA
CASRGGAGYGYTF
TGCGCCAGCAGAGGAGGGGCGGGCTATGGCTACACCTTC
>NA|TRBJ2-5|TRBV9|NA
CASSVVGGGEETQYF
TGTGCCAGCAGCGTAGTAGGGGGTGGAGAAGAGACCCAGTACTTC
>NA|TRBJ2-7|TRBV7-2|TRBD1
CASSPRRGQGAYEQYF
TGTGCCAGCAGCCCCAGAAGGGGACAGGGAGCCTACGAGCAGTACTTC
>few|TRBJ2-3|TRBV2|NA
CASSDPQVADTQYF
TGTGCCAGCAGTGACCCCCAGGTGGCAGATACGCAGTATTTT
>NA|TRBJ2-1|TRBV18|NA
CASSLDQGTSYNEQFF
TGTGCCAGCTCGCTTGACCAGGGCACCTCCTACAATGAGCAGTTCTTC
>few|TRBJ2-5|TRBV2|TRBD1
CARRTGETQYF
TGTGCCAGAAGGACAGGAGAGACCCAGTACTTC
>NA|TRBJ1-6|TRBV6-5|TRBD1
CASSYGNLGTAPLHF
TGTGCCAGCAGTTACGGGAACCTGGGGACAGCACCCCTCCACTTT
>NA|TRBJ1-2|TRBV25-1|NA
CASRDEGVPYGYTF
TGTGCCAGCAGGGACGAGGGTGTCCCCTATGGCTACACCTTC
>few|TRBJ1-3|TRBV7-2|NA
CASSLGPGGGNTIYF
TGTGCCAGCAGCTTGGGCCCGGGAGGAGGAAACACCATATATTTT
>few|TRBJ2-2|TRBV5-4|NA
CASSLGQNLPGELFF
TGTGCCAGCAGCTTGGGACAGAACCTACCCGGGGAGCTGTTTTTT
>NA|TRBJ1-5|TRBV6-1|TRBD1
CASIRQGGNQPQHF
TGTGCCAGCATTAGACAGGGGGGCAATCAGCCCCAGCATTTT
>few|TRBJ1-2|TRBV5-1|NA
CASSFWTADTPNYGYTF
TGCGCCAGCAGCTTTTGGACAGCCGATACTCCTAACTATGGCTACACCTTC
>few|TRBJ1-4|TRBV7-2|TRBD1
CASSLGQGAEKLFF
TGTGCCAGCAGCTTAGGACAGGGGGCGGAAAAACTGTTTTTT
>few|TRBJ2-5|TRBV28|TRBD2
CAIRPSGGAEETQYF
TGTGCCATCCGCCCTAGCGGGGGGGCCGAGGAGACCCAGTACTTC
>NA|TRBJ2-1|TRBV7-2|TRBD2
CASSSPRGGKREQFF
TGTGCCAGCAGCTCCCCGCGGGGGGGAAAACGTGAGCAGTTCTTC